These T cell receptor beta chains were read from a single sample in a study of T cell repertoires in cytomegalovirus infection. TCRdb re-analysed the reads in MiXCR, keeping a single row per CDR3 protein. The sample shows hundreds of thousands of distinct CDR3 sequences, roughly 15% of them seen only once. Material for sequencing was PBMCs. The receptor source for this set is a human donor in good health (CMV status not recorded). Some clones in this sample may be carry-over from other donors' samples. The CDR3 runs from the conserved cysteine through the conserved F or W. D genes are given only for firm matches. Clone size is given for some rows only: seen once, a few or many times, or a class if the clone is expanded.

d_call,v_call,clone_size,j_call,cdr3_nt,cdr3_aa
NA,TRBV7-2,many,TRBJ2-3,TGTGCCAGCAGCTTGGACGGCATAAGCACAGATACGCAGTATTTT,CASSLDGISTDTQYF
TRBD1,TRBV6-6,NA,TRBJ2-1,TGTGCCAGCAGTTACGGGGGACAGGCCTCCTACAATGAGCAGTTCTTC,CASSYGGQASYNEQFF
NA,TRBV2,NA,TRBJ1-1,TGTGCCAGCAATAGGATCTTTTTGAACACTGAAGCTTTCTTT,CASNRIFLNTEAFF
NA,TRBV7-2,many,TRBJ2-3,TGTGCCAGCAGCTTATACGGATCTAGCACAGATACGCAGTATTTT,CASSLYGSSTDTQYF
TRBD2,TRBV28,many,TRBJ2-3,TGTGCCAGCAGTTCTAGCGGTTTCCGCACAGATACGCAGTATTTT,CASSSSGFRTDTQYF
NA,TRBV7-2,many,TRBJ1-2,TGTGCCAGCAGCTTAGGGGGAGTAGACTATGGCTACACCTTC,CASSLGGVDYGYTF
NA,TRBV20-1,few,TRBJ1-1,TGCAGTGCCCAAAAAGAGGCGCAGGGGACTGAAGCTTTCTTT,CSAQKEAQGTEAFF
NA,TRBV6-1,many,TRBJ1-5,TGTGCCAGCAGTCCCTACGACGCTAGCGGCAATCAGCCCCAGCATTTT,CASSPYDASGNQPQHF
TRBD1,TRBV28,many,TRBJ2-5,TGTGCCAGCAGTTTTTTATTCCCGACAGGGGGGCAAGAGACCCAGTACTTC,CASSFLFPTGGQETQYF
NA,TRBV2,few,TRBJ1-2,TGTGCCAGCAGCGCTGACCGCCTCGCTTATGGCTACACCTTC,CASSADRLAYGYTF
NA,TRBV3-1,many,TRBJ1-1,TGTGCCAGCAGCCCTAGAGGACAGTCAGGTGAAGCTTTCTTT,CASSPRGQSGEAFF
NA,TRBV7-9,many,TRBJ2-5,TGTGCCAGCAGCGGCTGGGGCGCGCCCCAAGAGACCCAGTACTTC,CASSGWGAPQETQYF
NA,TRBV4-3,NA,TRBJ2-7,TGCGCCAGCAGCCAACTCAGGATAAGACCCTTGGGGGAGCAGTACTTC,CASSQLRIRPLGEQYF
NA,TRBV7-3,NA,TRBJ1-4,TGTGCCAGCAGCTTATACAGGCTGTTGGATGAAAAACTGTTTTTT,CASSLYRLLDEKLFF
NA,TRBV4-2,NA,TRBJ1-1,TGTGCCAGCAGCCAGGGCATTGGGGCAACAGGGAAACCTGAAGCTTTCTTT,CASSQGIGATGKPEAFF
NA,TRBV19,few,TRBJ1-1,TGTGCCAGTGAGGGTGAAGCTTTCTTT,CASEGEAFF
NA,TRBV28,NA,TRBJ1-4,TGTGCCAGCAGTTTGGGGAGGGGCGGGCGGCGAACAACTAATGAAAAACTGTTTTTT,CASSLGRGGRRTTNEKLFF
TRBD2,TRBV6-6,few,TRBJ2-3,TGTGCCAGCAGTTCTCCGGGGGGGTCCGAAGCAGATACGCAGTATTTT,CASSSPGGSEADTQYF
NA,TRBV7-8,many,TRBJ2-5,TGTGCCAGCAGCTTAGATTCCGGGACCCGGGGGACCCAGTACTTC,CASSLDSGTRGTQYF
NA,TRBV3-1,few,TRBJ1-6,TGTGCCAGCAGCCACCGGGACTATAATTCACCCCTCCACTTT,CASSHRDYNSPLHF
TRBD1,TRBV3-1,few,TRBJ1-1,TGTGCCAGCAGCCAAGATTATGGGACAGGCAGGGCTTTCTTT,CASSQDYGTGRAFF
TRBD1,TRBV12-3/TRBV12-4,many,TRBJ1-1,TGTGCCAGCAGTGAACAGGGGGGAGCTTTCTTT,CASSEQGGAFF